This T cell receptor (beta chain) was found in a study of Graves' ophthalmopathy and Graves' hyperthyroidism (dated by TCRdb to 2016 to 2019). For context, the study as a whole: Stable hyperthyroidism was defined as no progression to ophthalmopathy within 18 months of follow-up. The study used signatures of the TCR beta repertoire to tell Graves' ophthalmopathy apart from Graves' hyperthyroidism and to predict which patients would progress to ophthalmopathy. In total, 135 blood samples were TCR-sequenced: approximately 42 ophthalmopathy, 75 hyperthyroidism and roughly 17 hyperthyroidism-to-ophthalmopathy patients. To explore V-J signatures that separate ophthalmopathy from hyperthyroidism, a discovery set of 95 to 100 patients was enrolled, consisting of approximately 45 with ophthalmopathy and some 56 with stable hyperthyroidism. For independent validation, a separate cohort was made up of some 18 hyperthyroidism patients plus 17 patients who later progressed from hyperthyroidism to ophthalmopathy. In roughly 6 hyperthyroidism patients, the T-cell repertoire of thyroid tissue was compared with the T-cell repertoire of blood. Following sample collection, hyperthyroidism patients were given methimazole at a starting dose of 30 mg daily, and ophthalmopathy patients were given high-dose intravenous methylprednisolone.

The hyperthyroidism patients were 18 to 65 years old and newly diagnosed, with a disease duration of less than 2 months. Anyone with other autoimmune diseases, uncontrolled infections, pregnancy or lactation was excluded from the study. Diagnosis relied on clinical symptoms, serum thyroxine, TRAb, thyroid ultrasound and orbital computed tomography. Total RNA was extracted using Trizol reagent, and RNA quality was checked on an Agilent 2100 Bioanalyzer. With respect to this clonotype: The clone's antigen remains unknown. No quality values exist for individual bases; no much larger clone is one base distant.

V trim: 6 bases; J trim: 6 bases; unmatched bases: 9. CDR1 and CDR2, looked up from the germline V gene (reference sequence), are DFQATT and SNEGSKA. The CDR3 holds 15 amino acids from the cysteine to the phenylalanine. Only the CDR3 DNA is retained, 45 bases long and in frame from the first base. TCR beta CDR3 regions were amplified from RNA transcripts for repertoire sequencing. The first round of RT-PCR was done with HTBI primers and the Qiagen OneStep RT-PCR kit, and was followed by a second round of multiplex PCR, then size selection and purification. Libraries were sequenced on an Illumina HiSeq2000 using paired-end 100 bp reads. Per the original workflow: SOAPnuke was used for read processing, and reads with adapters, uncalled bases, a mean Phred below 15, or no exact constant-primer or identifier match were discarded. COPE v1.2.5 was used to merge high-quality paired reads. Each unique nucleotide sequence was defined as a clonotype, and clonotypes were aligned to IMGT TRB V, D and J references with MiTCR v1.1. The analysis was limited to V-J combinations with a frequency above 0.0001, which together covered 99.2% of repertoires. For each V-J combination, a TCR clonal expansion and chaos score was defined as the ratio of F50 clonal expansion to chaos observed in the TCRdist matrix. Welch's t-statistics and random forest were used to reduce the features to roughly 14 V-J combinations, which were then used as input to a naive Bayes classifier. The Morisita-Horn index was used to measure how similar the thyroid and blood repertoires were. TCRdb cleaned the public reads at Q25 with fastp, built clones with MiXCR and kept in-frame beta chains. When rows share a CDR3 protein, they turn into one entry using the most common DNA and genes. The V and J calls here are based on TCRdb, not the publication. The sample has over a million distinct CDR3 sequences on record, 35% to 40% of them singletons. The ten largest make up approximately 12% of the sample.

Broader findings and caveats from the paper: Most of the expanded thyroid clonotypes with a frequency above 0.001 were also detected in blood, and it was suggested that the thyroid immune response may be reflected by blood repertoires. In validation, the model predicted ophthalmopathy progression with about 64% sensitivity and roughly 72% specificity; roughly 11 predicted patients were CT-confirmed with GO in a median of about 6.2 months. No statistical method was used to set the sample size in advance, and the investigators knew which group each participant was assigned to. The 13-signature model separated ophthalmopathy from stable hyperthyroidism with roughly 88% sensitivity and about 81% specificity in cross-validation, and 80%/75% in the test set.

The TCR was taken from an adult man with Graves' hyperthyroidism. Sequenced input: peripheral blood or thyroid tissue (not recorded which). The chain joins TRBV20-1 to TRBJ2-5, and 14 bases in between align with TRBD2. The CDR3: CSAIGTSGSTKTQYF. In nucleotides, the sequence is TGCAGTGCCATCGGGACTAGCGGGAGTACGAAGACCCAGTACTTC.